The 11 T cell receptor beta chains reported below all come from one sample, sequenced in a study of shared clonotypes between healthy human individuals. Repertoires were generated with immunoSEQ multiplex PCR, while TCRdb's copy carries only in-frame clones and drops some. This repertoire shows some 2.3 million clones, more than 80% found once; its top ten account for 0.39%. Sequencing was performed on naive CD4+ T cells from PBMCs. Subset indicated: CD45RA+ positively selected. The receptors shown here come from a man aged 18-30 years in good health. Some clones in this sample may be carry-over from other donors' samples.

The V call is TRBV6-5, the J call TRBJ1-4; unclear D gene. Germline CDR1 MNHEY, CDR2 SVGAGI. CDR3 length: 14 amino acids. V was clipped by 5 bases and J by 3 bases, with 10 bases between them. The CDR3 sequence is CASSRTASNEKLFF. In DNA, the CDR3 is TGTGCCAGCAGTCGGACGGCCTCTAATGAAAAACTGTTTTTT.

This clone has only one observation. CDR3 sequence: CASTHRGREYEQYF. The CDR3 nucleotides are TGTGCCAGCACTCACAGGGGGAGGGAATACGAGCAGTACTTC. The chain has TRBV11-2 and TRBJ2-7, with D maybe TRBD1 (8 bases). Per the germline V gene, CDR1 is SGHAT and CDR2 is FQNNGV. The CDR3 extends over 14 amino acids. V dropped 7 bases and J dropped 4 bases, with 17 bases sitting between them.

The rearrangement uses TRBV2 and TRBJ1-1; weak D call: TRBD1 (6 bases). CDR1 SNHLY and CDR2 FYNNEI come from the germline V gene. V lost 6 bases to trimming and J lost 6 bases, with 14 bases between them. The CDR3 is 13 amino acids. In DNA, the CDR3 is TGTGCCAGCAGACAGGGACGGAAGCCTGAAGCTTTCTTT. Encoded protein: CASRQGRKPEAFF. The full variable domain, completed using reference TRBV2 and TRBJ1-1, is EPEVTQTPSHQVTQMGQEVILRCVPISNHLYFYWYRQILGQKVEFLVSFYNNEISEKSEIFDDQFSVERPDGSNFTLKIRSTKLEDSAMYFCASRQGRKPEAFFGQGTRLTVV.

This chain links TRBV6-6 with TRBJ2-5; 11 bases align to TRBD1. Germline-derived CDR1 and CDR2 are MNHNY and SVGAGI (reference sequence). The V segment lost 6 bases and the J segment 11 bases; nucleotides outside the gene matches: 8. This CDR3 is 13 amino acids long. CDR3: CASSPGTGGEQYF. The CDR3 DNA is TGTGCCAGCAGCCCCGGGACAGGGGGAGAGCAGTACTTC.

The chain has TRBV5-1 and TRBJ2-1; D unclear. Deletions cut 1 base from V and 5 bases from J, with 10 bases between. CDR1 and CDR2 from the germline V gene are SGHRS and YFSETQ. This CDR3 spans 14 amino acids. This CDR3 reads CASSLRQSDNEQFF. The CDR3 DNA is TGCGCCAGCAGCTTGAGGCAGTCAGACAATGAGCAGTTCTTC.

The V and J genes are TRBV28 and TRBJ2-1; D uncertain. The CDR3 has 15 amino acids. Trimming left V 3 bases short and J 0 bases short, with 9 bases between. Germline-derived CDR1 and CDR2 are MDHEN and SYDVKM. The CDR3 region has the DNA TGTGCCAGCAGTTTTGCAGTAAGCTCCTACAATGAGCAGTTCTTC. It codes for CASSFAVSSYNEQFF.

The chain has TRBV6-6 and TRBJ2-7; 7 bases align to TRBD2. This CDR3 is 13 amino acids long. Per the germline V gene, CDR1 is MNHNY and CDR2 is SVGAGI (reference sequence). Losses at the gene ends were 7 bases for V and 4 bases for J; bases not matched to a gene: 7. For the CDR3, the DNA is TGTGCCAGCATGGGGGGGAGTAGGTACGAGCAGTACTTC. This sequence encodes CASMGGSRYEQYF.

A note on this clone: The same CDR3 can be traced to other DNA sequences in this sample. Here the CDR3 DNA reads TGCGCCAGCAGCCCGGGACAGGGAGGAGGCTACACCTTC. It is translated as CASSPGQGGGYTF. This rearrangement joins TRBV5-1 to TRBJ1-2; 9 bases align to TRBD1. CDR1 and CDR2 (germline): SGHRS, YFSETQ. This CDR3 comprises 13 residues. Trimming removed 4 bases from V and 8 bases from J; junction bases left unmatched: 6.

The CDR3 sequence: CASSLMAWESEQFF. The CDR3 DNA is TGTGCCAGCAGCTTGATGGCTTGGGAGAGTGAGCAGTTCTTC. This chain links TRBV7-2 with TRBJ2-1, with D perhaps matching TRBD2 (5 bases). In germline, CDR1 is SGHTA, CDR2 FQGNSA. The CDR3 has 14 residues. The V end was cut by 3 bases, the J end by 9 bases, with 15 bases between. Using reference TRBV7-2 and TRBJ2-1 for the parts outside the CDR3, the full variable domain is GAGVSQSPSNKVTEKGKDVELRCDPISGHTALYWYRQSLGQGLEFLIYFQGNSAPDKSGLPSDRFSAERTGGSVSTLTIQRTQQEDSAVYLCASSLMAWESEQFFGPGTRLTVL.

The chain couples TRBV28 to TRBJ2-2; 8 bases match TRBD1. The CDR3 runs to 16 residues. J gave up 7 bases and V 2 bases, and 9 bases lay outside the gene matches. The germline gives CDR1 MDHEN, CDR2 SYDVKM. The CDR3: CASSLRSTGAGGELFF. DNA for the CDR3: TGTGCCAGCAGTTTAAGGTCGACAGGGGCGGGCGGGGAGCTGTTTTTT.

This rearrangement joins TRBV9 to TRBJ2-3, with TRBD1 as a possible D gene (5 bases). Germline CDR1 and CDR2: SGDLS and YYNGEE. The CDR3 runs 14 residues. V gave up 6 bases and J gave up 4 bases, with 15 bases separating them. In nucleotides, the CDR3 is TGTGCCAGCAACGCAGGGTCCTCATCAGATACGCAGTATTTT. Residues: CASNAGSSSDTQYF.